These T cell receptor beta chains were read from a single sample in a study of Graves' ophthalmopathy and Graves' hyperthyroidism. TCRdb ran MiXCR on the multiplex PCR reads and lists one entry per CDR3 protein. The repertoire holds 580,000 or so distinct CDR3 sequences, with approximately 37% as singletons. The specimen sequenced was peripheral blood or thyroid tissue (not recorded which). The receptors here all came from an adult man with Graves' hyperthyroidism. Each CDR3 is given with its conserved first and last residue. A D gene is named only where the DNA matches it firmly. Clone size appears in some rows only: once, few, many, or a class for an expanded clone.

clone size: once
D gene: -
V gene: TRBV5-1
J gene: TRBJ2-5
CDR3 protein: CASSYSPQETQYF
CDR3 DNA: TGCGCCAGCAGCTACTCGCCTCAAGAGACCCAGTACTTC

clone size: many
D gene: -
V gene: TRBV7-9
J gene: TRBJ1-1
CDR3 protein: CASTFREGTEAFF
CDR3 DNA: TGTGCCAGCACCTTCAGGGAGGGCACTGAAGCTTTCTTT

clone size: -
D gene: -
V gene: TRBV12-3/TRBV12-4
J gene: TRBJ2-3
CDR3 protein: CASSLNWGIDTQYF
CDR3 DNA: TGTGCCAGCAGTCTGAATTGGGGGATTGATACGCAGTATTTT

clone size: -
D gene: -
V gene: TRBV7-2
J gene: TRBJ2-7
CDR3 protein: CASSLVFSVDTQYF
CDR3 DNA: TGTGCCAGCAGCTTAGTTTTTTCGGTGGATACGCAGTACTTC

clone size: -
D gene: TRBD1
V gene: TRBV2
J gene: TRBJ2-6
CDR3 protein: CASSPQGVSSGANVLTF
CDR3 DNA: TGTGCCAGCAGCCCACAGGGGGTTAGCTCTGGGGCCAACGTCCTGACTTTC

clone size: -
D gene: -
V gene: TRBV7-6
J gene: TRBJ1-3
CDR3 protein: CASSAPGTANSGNTIYF
CDR3 DNA: TGTGCCAGCAGCGCTCCCGGGACGGCGAACTCTGGAAACACCATATATTTT

clone size: many
D gene: TRBD1
V gene: TRBV10-1
J gene: TRBJ1-1
CDR3 protein: CASRAATGADGTEAFF
CDR3 DNA: TGCGCCAGCAGGGCGGCCACAGGGGCGGACGGCACTGAAGCTTTCTTT

clone size: -
D gene: -
V gene: TRBV20-1
J gene: TRBJ2-2
CDR3 protein: CSARGHANTGELFF
CDR3 DNA: TGCAGTGCTAGGGGGCACGCGAACACCGGGGAGCTGTTTTTT

clone size: -
D gene: -
V gene: TRBV7-9
J gene: TRBJ2-1
CDR3 protein: CASSLTRVYNEQFF
CDR3 DNA: TGTGCCAGCAGCTTAACGAGGGTTTACAATGAGCAGTTCTTC

clone size: -
D gene: TRBD1
V gene: TRBV20-1
J gene: TRBJ1-1
CDR3 protein: CSARETGADTEAFF
CDR3 DNA: TGCAGTGCTAGAGAGACAGGGGCGGACACTGAAGCTTTCTTT

clone size: -
D gene: TRBD2
V gene: TRBV19
J gene: TRBJ2-7
CDR3 protein: CASSMTLAGASPTYEQYF
CDR3 DNA: TGTGCCAGTAGTATGACGCTAGCGGGGGCCTCCCCTACCTACGAGCAGTACTTC

clone size: -
D gene: -
V gene: TRBV9
J gene: TRBJ2-2
CDR3 protein: CASSPQDTGELFF
CDR3 DNA: TGTGCCAGCAGCCCTCAAGACACCGGGGAGCTGTTTTTT

clone size: many
D gene: -
V gene: TRBV2
J gene: TRBJ1-1
CDR3 protein: CASAFGENTEAFF
CDR3 DNA: TGTGCCAGTGCCTTTGGTGAGAACACTGAAGCTTTCTTT

clone size: many
D gene: -
V gene: TRBV29-1
J gene: TRBJ1-1
CDR3 protein: CSGWDIMNTEAFF
CDR3 DNA: TGCAGCGGGTGGGACATTATGAACACTGAAGCTTTCTTT

clone size: once
D gene: -
V gene: TRBV29-1
J gene: TRBJ1-5
CDR3 protein: CSVGRSGRIGGRGRGQPQHF
CDR3 DNA: TGCAGCGTTGGACGGAGCGGGAGAATCGGCGGGAGGGGACGGGGTCAGCCCCAGCATTTT

clone size: many
D gene: -
V gene: TRBV6-5
J gene: TRBJ2-7
CDR3 protein: CASSSPQSSYEQYF
CDR3 DNA: TGTGCCAGCAGTTCACCACAGAGCTCCTACGAGCAGTACTTC

clone size: -
D gene: -
V gene: TRBV6-4
J gene: TRBJ1-5
CDR3 protein: CASSDTVGNQPQHF
CDR3 DNA: TGTGCCAGCAGTGACACAGTCGGCAATCAGCCCCAGCATTTT

clone size: few
D gene: -
V gene: TRBV4-1
J gene: TRBJ2-5
CDR3 protein: CASSQDEGRETQYF
CDR3 DNA: TGCGCCAGCAGCCAAGATGAAGGGCGGGAGACCCAGTACTTC

clone size: -
D gene: TRBD1
V gene: TRBV29-1
J gene: TRBJ2-7
CDR3 protein: CSEGQGTGGYEQYF
CDR3 DNA: TGCAGCGAAGGGCAAGGGACAGGGGGCTACGAGCAGTACTTC

clone size: -
D gene: TRBD1
V gene: TRBV7-2
J gene: TRBJ1-2
CDR3 protein: CASRPPGQGNYGYTF
CDR3 DNA: TGTGCCAGCAGACCGCCGGGACAGGGGAACTATGGCTACACCTTC

clone size: few
D gene: TRBD1
V gene: TRBV28
J gene: TRBJ1-4
CDR3 protein: CASSFQGVYNEKLFF
CDR3 DNA: TGTGCCAGCAGTTTCCAGGGGGTCTATAATGAAAAACTGTTTTTT

clone size: few
D gene: -
V gene: TRBV28
J gene: TRBJ1-6
CDR3 protein: CASNPGPNSPLHF
CDR3 DNA: TGTGCCAGCAATCCGGGCCCTAATTCACCCCTCCACTTT

clone size: many
D gene: -
V gene: TRBV7-7
J gene: TRBJ2-5
CDR3 protein: CASSLAGSGPYQETQYF
CDR3 DNA: TGTGCTAGCAGCTTAGCCGGGAGTGGGCCTTACCAAGAGACCCAGTACTTC

clone size: many
D gene: -
V gene: TRBV7-9
J gene: TRBJ1-2
CDR3 protein: CASSPGGGYGYTF
CDR3 DNA: TGTGCCAGCAGCCCCGGGGGGGGCTATGGCTACACCTTC

clone size: -
D gene: -
V gene: TRBV20-1
J gene: TRBJ1-1
CDR3 protein: CSARRGATEAFF
CDR3 DNA: TGCAGTGCTAGGCGGGGGGCGACTGAAGCTTTCTTT

clone size: few
D gene: -
V gene: TRBV29-1
J gene: TRBJ2-1
CDR3 protein: CSVFGQYNEQFF
CDR3 DNA: TGCAGCGTATTCGGGCAGTACAATGAGCAGTTCTTC

clone size: many
D gene: -
V gene: TRBV10-3
J gene: TRBJ2-5
CDR3 protein: CAISGLAVETQYF
CDR3 DNA: TGTGCCATCAGTGGGCTAGCTGTGGAGACCCAGTACTTC

clone size: -
D gene: TRBD2
V gene: TRBV9
J gene: TRBJ2-5
CDR3 protein: CASSASTSGGTDTQYF
CDR3 DNA: TGTGCCAGCAGCGCGTCCACTAGCGGGGGCACAGATACGCAGTACTTC

clone size: -
D gene: -
V gene: TRBV2
J gene: TRBJ2-3
CDR3 protein: CASSAGRASTDTQYF
CDR3 DNA: TGTGCCAGCAGCGCCGGTAGGGCAAGCACAGATACGCAGTATTTT

clone size: -
D gene: -
V gene: TRBV9
J gene: TRBJ1-2
CDR3 protein: CASSVGVSNYGYTF
CDR3 DNA: TGTGCCAGCAGCGTGGGGGTTTCTAACTATGGCTACACCTTC

clone size: many
D gene: -
V gene: TRBV7-2
J gene: TRBJ2-7
CDR3 protein: CASSETTGGGEQYF
CDR3 DNA: TGTGCCAGCAGCGAAACAACAGGGGGGGGCGAGCAGTACTTC

clone size: many
D gene: -
V gene: TRBV10-1
J gene: TRBJ2-7
CDR3 protein: CASSPQGLSYEQYF
CDR3 DNA: TGCGCCAGCAGTCCACAGGGATTATCCTACGAGCAGTACTTC

clone size: once
D gene: -
V gene: TRBV11-1
J gene: TRBJ2-6
CDR3 protein: CVSRSSGANVLTF
CDR3 DNA: TGTGTCAGCAGGAGCTCTGGGGCCAACGTCCTGACTTTC

clone size: many
D gene: -
V gene: TRBV4-2
J gene: TRBJ1-4
CDR3 protein: CASSQDKGGSEKLFF
CDR3 DNA: TGTGCCAGCAGCCAAGATAAGGGAGGAAGTGAAAAACTGTTTTTT

clone size: -
D gene: -
V gene: TRBV14
J gene: TRBJ2-3
CDR3 protein: CASSQDRRVADTQYF
CDR3 DNA: TGTGCCAGCAGCCAAGATCGCAGGGTAGCAGATACGCAGTATTTT

clone size: few
D gene: TRBD1
V gene: TRBV27
J gene: TRBJ1-1
CDR3 protein: CATRGMSNTEAFF
CDR3 DNA: TGTGCCACCAGGGGGATGTCGAACACTGAAGCTTTCTTT

clone size: many
D gene: -
V gene: TRBV9
J gene: TRBJ2-7
CDR3 protein: CASSVGMASYEQYF
CDR3 DNA: TGTGCCAGCAGCGTAGGAATGGCCTCCTACGAGCAGTACTTC

clone size: -
D gene: -
V gene: TRBV25-1
J gene: TRBJ1-1
CDR3 protein: CASVEGGQNTEAFF
CDR3 DNA: TGTGCCAGCGTTGAAGGGGGTCAGAACACTGAAGCTTTCTTT

clone size: many
D gene: -
V gene: TRBV7-8
J gene: TRBJ1-2
CDR3 protein: CASSPSRGSYGYTF
CDR3 DNA: TGTGCCAGCAGCCCCTCCCGTGGCAGCTATGGCTACACCTTC

clone size: -
D gene: -
V gene: TRBV10-3
J gene: TRBJ2-3
CDR3 protein: CAISEPPTASSTDTQYF
CDR3 DNA: TGTGCCATCAGTGAGCCCCCGACTGCATCTAGCACAGATACGCAGTATTTT

clone size: few
D gene: -
V gene: TRBV5-8
J gene: TRBJ1-1
CDR3 protein: CASSFFSRGWNTEAFF
CDR3 DNA: TGTGCCAGCAGCTTCTTCAGCAGGGGATGGAACACTGAAGCTTTCTTT

clone size: many
D gene: TRBD1
V gene: TRBV2
J gene: TRBJ1-1
CDR3 protein: CASRAWDSATEAFF
CDR3 DNA: TGTGCCAGCAGAGCTTGGGACAGCGCCACTGAAGCTTTCTTT

clone size: few
D gene: -
V gene: TRBV6-1
J gene: TRBJ1-1
CDR3 protein: CASSPRWTEAFF
CDR3 DNA: TGTGCCAGCAGTCCCCGGTGGACTGAAGCTTTCTTT

clone size: -
D gene: -
V gene: TRBV7-4
J gene: TRBJ1-5
CDR3 protein: CASSLWSGAGKQSQHF
CDR3 DNA: TGTGCCAGCAGTTTATGGTCAGGGGCCGGGAAACAGTCCCAGCATTTT

clone size: -
D gene: TRBD2
V gene: TRBV5-4
J gene: TRBJ2-7
CDR3 protein: CASSLGTSGRNTDTQYF
CDR3 DNA: TGTGCCAGCAGCTTGGGGACTAGCGGGAGGAACACAGATACGCAGTACTTC

clone size: once
D gene: -
V gene: TRBV29-1
J gene: TRBJ1-2
CDR3 protein: CSGLAGTNYGYTF
CDR3 DNA: TGCAGCGGCCTAGCAGGGACTAACTATGGCTACACCTTC

clone size: -
D gene: TRBD1
V gene: TRBV6-6
J gene: TRBJ1-1
CDR3 protein: CASSRGQGFAEAFF
CDR3 DNA: TGTGCCAGCAGCCGGGGACAGGGGTTTGCTGAAGCTTTCTTT

clone size: -
D gene: TRBD2
V gene: TRBV20-1
J gene: TRBJ2-6
CDR3 protein: CSAITGRRNTEAF
CDR3 DNA: TGCAGTGCTATAACCGGGAGGAGGAACACTGAAGCTTTC

clone size: -
D gene: TRBD2
V gene: TRBV15
J gene: TRBJ2-3
CDR3 protein: CATSPRTSTDTQYF
CDR3 DNA: TGTGCCACCAGCCCGAGGACTAGTACAGATACGCAGTATTTT

clone size: many
D gene: TRBD1
V gene: TRBV28
J gene: TRBJ1-2
CDR3 protein: CASSFRTGDGYTF
CDR3 DNA: TGTGCCAGCAGTTTTCGGACAGGGGATGGCTACACCTTC

clone size: many
D gene: -
V gene: TRBV5-4
J gene: TRBJ1-4
CDR3 protein: CASSPGQNEKLFF
CDR3 DNA: TGTGCCAGCAGCCCCGGACAGAATGAAAAACTGTTTTTT